The present TCR beta chain was sequenced within a study of blood T cell repertoires in COVID-19. Whole-study context: COVID-19 samples collected from the United States, Italy and Spain covered acute and convalescent phases. The analysed material was cDNA or gDNA that came from T cells, B-cell-depleted T cells, or PBMCs.

As processed by the authors: Amplification of reference gene primers was used by the study to estimate nucleated cell counts. Assay: immunoSEQ multiplex PCR; the TCRdb copy retains only in-frame clones and omits some. V and J calls plus clone size are reproduced from that table; the DNA served to infer D and trimming. This table has some 220,000 clones, 82% appearing once. This TCR derives from a woman aged 70-85 years with COVID-19, enrolled during active disease. The source material was peripheral blood.

CDR3 amino acids: CASSLKSSYNEQFF. The CDR3, as DNA: TGTGCCAGCAGCTTAAAGAGCTCCTACAATGAGCAGTTCTTC. The chain has TRBV7-9 and TRBJ2-1; D gene unclear. CDR3 length equals 14 residues. The germline gives CDR1 SEHNR, CDR2 FQNEAQ (reference sequence). The V end lost 2 bases, the J end lost 0 bases, and 5 bases lay between the germline ends.